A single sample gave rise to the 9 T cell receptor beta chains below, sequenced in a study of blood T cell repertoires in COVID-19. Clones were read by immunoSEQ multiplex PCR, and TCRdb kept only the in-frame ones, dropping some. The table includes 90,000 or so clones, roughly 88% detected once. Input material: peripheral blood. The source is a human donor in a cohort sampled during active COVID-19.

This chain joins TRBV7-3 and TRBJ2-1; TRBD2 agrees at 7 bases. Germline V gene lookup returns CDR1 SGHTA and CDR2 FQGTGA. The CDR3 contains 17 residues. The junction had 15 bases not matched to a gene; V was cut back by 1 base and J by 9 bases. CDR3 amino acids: CASSLSQLARTGGEQFF. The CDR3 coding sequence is TGTGCCAGCAGCTTAAGCCAACTAGCGAGAACGGGGGGTGAGCAGTTCTTC.

The CDR3 nucleotides read TGTGCCAGTAGAGTCCCAGGGGAGATAGGAGATACGCAGTATTTT. As protein: CASRVPGEIGDTQYF. The V call is TRBV19, the J call TRBJ2-3; D possibly corresponds to TRBD1 (6 bases). CDR1 LNHDA and CDR2 SQIVND come from the germline V gene (reference sequence). This CDR3 is built from 15 residues. Trimming left V 6 bases short and J 5 bases short, with 18 bases between.

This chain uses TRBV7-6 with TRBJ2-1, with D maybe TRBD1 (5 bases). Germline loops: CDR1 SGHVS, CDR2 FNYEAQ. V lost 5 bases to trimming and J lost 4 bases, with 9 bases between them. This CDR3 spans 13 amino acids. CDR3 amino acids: CASSLGAYNEQFF. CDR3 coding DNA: TGTGCCAGCAGCCTAGGGGCTTACAATGAGCAGTTCTTC. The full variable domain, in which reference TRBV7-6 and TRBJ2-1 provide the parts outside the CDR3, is GAGVSQSPRYKVTKRGQDVALRCDPISGHVSLYWYRQALGQGPEFLTYFNYEAQQDKSGLPNDRFSAERPEGSISTLTIQRTEQRDSAMYRCASSLGAYNEQFFGPGTRLTVL.

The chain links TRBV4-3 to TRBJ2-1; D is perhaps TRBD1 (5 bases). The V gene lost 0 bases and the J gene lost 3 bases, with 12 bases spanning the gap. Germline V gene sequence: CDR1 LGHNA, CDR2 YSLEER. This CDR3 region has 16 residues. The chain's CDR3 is CASSQDIDSYYNEQFF. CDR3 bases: TGCGCCAGCAGCCAAGATATTGACAGCTACTACAATGAGCAGTTCTTC.

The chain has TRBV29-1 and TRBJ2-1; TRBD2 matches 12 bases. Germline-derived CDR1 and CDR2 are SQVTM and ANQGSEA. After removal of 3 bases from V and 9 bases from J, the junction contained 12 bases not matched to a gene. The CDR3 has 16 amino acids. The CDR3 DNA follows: TGCAGCGTTGAGTATTCTAGCGGGAGGGCCGGAGTTGAGCAGTTCTTC. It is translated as CSVEYSSGRAGVEQFF.

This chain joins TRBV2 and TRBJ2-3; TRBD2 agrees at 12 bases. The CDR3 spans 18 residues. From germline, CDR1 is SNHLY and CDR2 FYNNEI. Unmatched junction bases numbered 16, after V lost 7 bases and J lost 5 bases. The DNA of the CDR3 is TGTGCCAGCAAAATGACCCCTAGCGGGAGGGGGAGTCAAGATACGCAGTATTTT. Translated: CASKMTPSGRGSQDTQYF.

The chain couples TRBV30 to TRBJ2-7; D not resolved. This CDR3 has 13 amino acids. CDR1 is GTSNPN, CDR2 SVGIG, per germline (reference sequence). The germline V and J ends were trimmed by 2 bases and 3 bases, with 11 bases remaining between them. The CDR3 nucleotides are TGTGCCTGGAGTACCGCCGGCGGCTACGAGCAGTACTTC. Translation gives CAWSTAGGYEQYF.

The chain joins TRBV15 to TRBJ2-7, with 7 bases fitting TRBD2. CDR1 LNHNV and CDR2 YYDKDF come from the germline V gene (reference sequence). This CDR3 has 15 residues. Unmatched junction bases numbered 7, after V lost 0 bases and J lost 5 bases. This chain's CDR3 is CATSRDGGGDHEQYF. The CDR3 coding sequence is TGTGCCACCAGCAGAGATGGGGGGGGAGACCACGAGCAGTACTTC.

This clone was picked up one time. The chain's CDR3 is CASSERSLYGYTF. DNA for the CDR3: TGTGCCAGCAGTGAGAGGAGCCTCTATGGCTACACCTTC. J is TRBJ1-2 and V is TRBV2; no clear D. The CDR3 sequence is 13 residues long. Trimming cost V 3 bases and J 4 bases, with 9 bases left between them. Germline V lookup: CDR1 SNHLY, CDR2 FYNNEI.